These T cell receptor beta chains were read from a single sample in a study of blood T cell repertoires in COVID-19. Measured with immunoSEQ multiplex PCR; TCRdb has only the in-frame clones, and not every one. The data contain 400,000 to 450,000 clones, 70% to 90% of them seen just once; the ten biggest clones take up over 1.3%. Sequencing was done on a sample of peripheral blood. The receptors were gathered from a woman aged 30 to 39 with active or convalescent COVID-19. The CDR3 runs from the conserved cysteine through the conserved F or W. A D gene is named only where the DNA matches it firmly. Clone size, where shown, is once, few, many, or a class for clones that have expanded.

>TRBV29-1|TRBJ1-1|-|13|-
TGCAGCGTCGCGGTGGGGCTGAACACTGAAGCTTTCTTT
CSVAVGLNTEAFF
>TRBV28|TRBJ1-4|-|13|-
TGTGCCACGGCGTGGGGAGGGATGGGGAAACTGTTTTTT
CATAWGGMGKLFF
>TRBV3-1/TRBV3-2|TRBJ2-1|-|19|TRBD2
TGTGCCAGCAGCCAAGATTCCCGGAGTGTTGCGGGAGGGTGGAATGAGCAGTTCTTC
CASSQDSRSVAGGWNEQFF
>TRBV5-1|TRBJ2-7|-|15|TRBD1
TGCGCCAGCAGCGTGACAGGGGGCCTCTCCTACGAGCAGTACTTC
CASSVTGGLSYEQYF
>TRBV2|TRBJ1-1|-|12|-
TGTGCCAGCCGGGGTCTTAGTGCTGAAGCTTTCTTT
CASRGLSAEAFF
>TRBV5-4|TRBJ1-1|-|13|-
TGTGCCAGCACCCAGTATATGAACACTGAAGCTTTCTTT
CASTQYMNTEAFF
>TRBV11-2|TRBJ2-5|-|13|-
TGTGCCAGCAGCTTATCGGCGGAAGAGACCCAGTACTTC
CASSLSAEETQYF
>TRBV6-5|TRBJ1-5|-|14|-
TGTGCCAGCAGGCTGGCAGGAAACAATCAGCCCCAGCATTTT
CASRLAGNNQPQHF
>TRBV6-5|TRBJ1-5|-|14|-
TGTGCCAGCAGCATAGACAGGTTCAATCAGCCCCAGCATTTT
CASSIDRFNQPQHF
>TRBV20-1|TRBJ1-6|-|13|TRBD1
TGCAGTGCTAGTGGTCAGGGACAGTCACCCCTCCACTTT
CSASGQGQSPLHF
>TRBV21-1|TRBJ1-5|-|22|-
TGTGCCAGCAGCAAAAGGGCGGCGACAGGGGGCCGGGAACCAAACTGCAATCAGCCCCAGCATTTT
CASSKRAATGGREPNCNQPQHF
>TRBV18|TRBJ1-1|few|17|TRBD1
TGTGCCAGCTCACCTCCGGGACAGGGATTGACGAACACTGAAGCTTTCTTT
CASSPPGQGLTNTEAFF
>TRBV4-1|TRBJ1-1|-|17|TRBD1
TGCGCCAGCAGCCCAGAATGGGACAGACGGGAGCACACTGAAGCTTTCTTT
CASSPEWDRREHTEAFF
>TRBV5-6|TRBJ2-3|-|18|TRBD2
TGTGCCAGCAGCTTGGCCGGGGAGGGACTAGCGGGAACAGATACGCAGTATTTT
CASSLAGEGLAGTDTQYF
>TRBV9|TRBJ1-1|-|14|-
TGTGCCAGCAGTCATGGTCCAACGGGGGCTGAAGCTTTCTTT
CASSHGPTGAEAFF
>TRBV7-6|TRBJ1-2|few|19|TRBD1
TGTGCCAGCAGCCCCCCTAGGGGGACAGGGTACCGTAGGGGCTATGGCTACACCTTC
CASSPPRGTGYRRGYGYTF
>TRBV3-1/TRBV3-2|TRBJ2-4|-|13|-
TGTGCCAGCAGCCAAGGAGACAGAAACATTCAGTACTTC
CASSQGDRNIQYF
>TRBV19|TRBJ1-6|-|16|-
TGTGCCAGTAGTACAACAGGCTTCTCCTATAATTCACCCCTCCACTTT
CASSTTGFSYNSPLHF
>TRBV5-1|TRBJ1-2|-|14|TRBD1
TGCGCCAGCAGATTCGGACAGGATTGGGATGGCTACACCTTC
CASRFGQDWDGYTF
>TRBV4-2|TRBJ1-2|-|13|-
TGTGCCAGCAGCCGGGGGCAGGGAAATGGCTACACCTTC
CASSRGQGNGYTF
>TRBV7-9|TRBJ1-2|-|13|-
TGTGCCAGCACCCTCGAGACTAACTATGGCTACACCTTC
CASTLETNYGYTF
>TRBV5-4|TRBJ1-6|-|17|TRBD1
TGTGCCAGCAGCTTCAGTCGGGGACAGACAGATAATTCACCCCTCCACTTT
CASSFSRGQTDNSPLHF
>TRBV20-1|TRBJ2-7|few|14|-
TGCAGTGCTAGTCCCCTAGCGCTTGGGGGCGAGCAGTACTTC
CSASPLALGGEQYF
>TRBV7-2|TRBJ2-1|-|13|-
TGTGCCAGCAGCACTCAGGGTGGCAATGAGCAGTTCTTC
CASSTQGGNEQFF
>TRBV30|TRBJ1-1|few|12|-
TGTGCCTGGCAGGGGAGGGGCACTGAAGCTTTCTTT
CAWQGRGTEAFF
>TRBV14|TRBJ2-5|-|15|-
TGTGCCAGCAGCCTCGGGGGGCTCAACGTAGAGACCCAGTACTTC
CASSLGGLNVETQYF
>TRBV5-4|TRBJ2-5|once|16|-
TGTGCCAGCAGCCAAGGACACCTCATCGACAAAGGGACCCAGTACTTC
CASSQGHLIDKGTQYF
>TRBV5-1|TRBJ2-1|-|15|-
TGCGCCAGCAGCTTGTGGGGGGTCTCCTACAATGAGCAGTTCTTC
CASSLWGVSYNEQFF
>TRBV28|TRBJ2-1|-|13|TRBD1
TGTGCCAGCAACGATGGGACAGGGAACGAGCAGTTCTTC
CASNDGTGNEQFF
>TRBV11-2|TRBJ2-5|-|15|-
TGTGCCAGCAGCTGGAGAACCGGGACACAAGAGACCCAGTACTTC
CASSWRTGTQETQYF
>TRBV28|TRBJ2-6|once|18|-
TGTGCCAGCAGCCCCGCTATGACAGGATCCTCTGGGGCCAACGTCCTGACTTTC
CASSPAMTGSSGANVLTF
>TRBV11-2|TRBJ1-5|-|16|TRBD1
TGTGCCAGCAGCCAAAACGGGGGACAGGCCCATCAGCCCCAGCATTTT
CASSQNGGQAHQPQHF
>TRBV2|TRBJ2-3|-|15|-
TGTGCCAGCAGTGACACGGCTAGCGCCACAGATACGCAGTATTTT
CASSDTASATDTQYF
>TRBV19|TRBJ1-2|-|14|-
TGTGCCAGTTCCACCTATGACGGGAGACATGGCTACACCTTC
CASSTYDGRHGYTF
>TRBV6-4|TRBJ2-1|few|14|-
TGTGCCAGCAGTGCTGCGGGGACCTACAATGAGCAGTTCTTC
CASSAAGTYNEQFF
>TRBV4-1|TRBJ1-2|-|12|-
TGCGCCAGCAGCCAAGACAGGGTTGGCTACACCTTC
CASSQDRVGYTF
>TRBV19|TRBJ1-1|-|14|-
TGTGCCACACTAAAAGAAGGTATGAACACTGAAGCTTTCTTT
CATLKEGMNTEAFF
>TRBV15|TRBJ1-1|-|12|-
TGTGCCACCAGCAGAGACCAGGGTGCTGCTTTCTTT
CATSRDQGAAFF
>TRBV2|TRBJ2-3|-|13|-
TGTGCCAGCTCACTAGCCCTCACAGATACGCAGTATTTT
CASSLALTDTQYF
>TRBV29-1|TRBJ2-7|-|15|-
TGCAGCGTTGAAGATCGGGCCCCGGCGGGCACATGGCAGTACTTC
CSVEDRAPAGTWQYF
>TRBV7-2|TRBJ1-5|-|13|-
TGTGCCAGCAGCACCTATAGCAATCAGCCCCAGCATTTT
CASSTYSNQPQHF
>TRBV19|TRBJ2-6|-|14|-
TGTGCCAGTAGTACAGGGCCCGGGGCCAACGTCCTGACTTTC
CASSTGPGANVLTF
>TRBV29-1|TRBJ1-2|-|11|TRBD1
TGCAGCGTTGCGACAGGGGGAGGCTACACCTTC
CSVATGGGYTF
>TRBV5-1|TRBJ2-5|-|14|-
TGCGCCAGCAGCTTGGTACTAACCCAAGAGACCCAGTACTTC
CASSLVLTQETQYF
>TRBV3-1/TRBV3-2|TRBJ2-1|-|16|-
TGTGCCAGCAGCCAAAAAGCGGTCACCCCAGGATATGAGCAGTTCTTC
CASSQKAVTPGYEQFF
>TRBV3-1/TRBV3-2|TRBJ1-2|-|15|-
TGTGCCAGCAGCCAGGAACCCAGGGCTAACTATGGCTACACCTTC
CASSQEPRANYGYTF